The T cell receptor (beta chain) described here comes from a study of beta chain features in type 1 diabetes. Study as a whole: Healthy donors and patients had similar age, gender and cell yields. General study results and limits: Among patients with Type 1 diabetes, TCRB CDR3s were moderately but significantly shorter in every one of the four CD4+ subsets. A pattern of fewer insertions and more deletions at VDJ junctions was seen in type 1 diabetes patients. Across patients, naive, central memory and Treg TCRB repertoires exhibited apparently greater similarity than was observed across healthy donors. Equally in patients and controls, PCR might preferentially amplify shorter templates.

This clone has just a few counts. Its specificity is unknown. This CDR3 spans 13 amino acids. Germline V gene sequence: CDR1 SQVTM, CDR2 ANQGSEA. What was sequenced were expressed TCRB transcripts, since all of the isolated RNA had been reverse transcribed. Method: immunoSEQ multiplex PCR; TCRdb's copy keeps in-frame clones and lacks some. The table includes some 660,000 clones, over 12% detected once. Sequencing used naive CD4+ T cells from blood. The receptor was derived from a man younger than 30 with type 1 diabetes. This chain joins TRBV29-1 and TRBJ2-2; the match to TRBD2 covers 7 bases. CDR3: CGGREPNTGELFF. DNA for the CDR3: TGCGGGGGGAGGGAACCTAACACCGGGGAGCTGTTTTTT.